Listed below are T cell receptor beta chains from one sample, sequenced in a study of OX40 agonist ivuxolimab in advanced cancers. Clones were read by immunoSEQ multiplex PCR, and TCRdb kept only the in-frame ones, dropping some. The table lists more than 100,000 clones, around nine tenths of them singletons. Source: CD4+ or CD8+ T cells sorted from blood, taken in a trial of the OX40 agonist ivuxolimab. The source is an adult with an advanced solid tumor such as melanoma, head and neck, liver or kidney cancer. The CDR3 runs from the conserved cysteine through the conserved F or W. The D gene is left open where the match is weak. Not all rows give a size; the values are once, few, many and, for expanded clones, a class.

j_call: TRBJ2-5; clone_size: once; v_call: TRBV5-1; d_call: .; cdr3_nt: TGCGCCAGCAGCCCGTACTCCGGACAGAGCCAAGAGACCCAGTACTTC; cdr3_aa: CASSPYSGQSQETQYF
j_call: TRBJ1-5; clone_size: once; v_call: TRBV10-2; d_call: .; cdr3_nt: TGCGCCAGCAGTGATATGGGGCTTGGCCCCCAGCATTTT; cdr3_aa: CASSDMGLGPQHF
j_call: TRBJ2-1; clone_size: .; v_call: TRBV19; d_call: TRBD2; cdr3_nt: TGTGCCAGTACCGATTCGCGACTAGCGGGCTCCTACAATGAGCAGTTCTTC; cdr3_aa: CASTDSRLAGSYNEQFF
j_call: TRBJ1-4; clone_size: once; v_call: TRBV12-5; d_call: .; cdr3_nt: TGTGCTAGTGGTCCGGGACGGATTAATGAAAAACTGTTTTTT; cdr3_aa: CASGPGRINEKLFF
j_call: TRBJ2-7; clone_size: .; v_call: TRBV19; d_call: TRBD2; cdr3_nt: TGTGCCAGTAAAAAGCGGGAGGGCCCCAGCTCCTACGAGCAGTACTTC; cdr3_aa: CASKKREGPSSYEQYF
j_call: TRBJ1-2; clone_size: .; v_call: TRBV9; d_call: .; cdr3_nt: TGTGCCAGCAGCGTAGGTCGGGCCGACTATGGCTACACCTTC; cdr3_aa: CASSVGRADYGYTF
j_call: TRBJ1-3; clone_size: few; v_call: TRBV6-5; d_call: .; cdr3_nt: TGTGCCAGCAGGACCTCTGGAAACACCATATATTTT; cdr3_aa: CASRTSGNTIYF
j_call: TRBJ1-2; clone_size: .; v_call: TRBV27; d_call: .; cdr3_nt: TGTGCCAGCAGTTTAGGAACAGGGAACCATGGCTACACCTTC; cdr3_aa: CASSLGTGNHGYTF
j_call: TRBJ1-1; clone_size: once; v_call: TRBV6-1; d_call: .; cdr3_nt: TGTGCCAGCAGTGAAGCGGCGGGCGTCAGGGTAATCACTGAAGCTTTCTTT; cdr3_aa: CASSEAAGVRVITEAFF
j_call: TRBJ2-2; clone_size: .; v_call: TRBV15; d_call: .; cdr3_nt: TGTGCCACCAGCAGGGAAGCGGAGTTGGGGACCGGGGAGCTGTTTTTT; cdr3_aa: CATSREAELGTGELFF
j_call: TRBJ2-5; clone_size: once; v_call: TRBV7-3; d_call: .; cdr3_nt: TGTGCCAGCAGCCCAATGCCAGCGGAGGAGACCCAGTACTTC; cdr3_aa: CASSPMPAEETQYF
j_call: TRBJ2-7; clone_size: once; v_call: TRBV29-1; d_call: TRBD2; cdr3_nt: TGCAGCGTTGTTATTAGCGGGAGTGGCTACGAGCAGTACTTC; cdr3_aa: CSVVISGSGYEQYF
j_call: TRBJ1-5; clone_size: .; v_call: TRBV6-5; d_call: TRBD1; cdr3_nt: TGTGCCAGCAGTCGACAGACAGGGGGCAATCAGCCCCAGCATTTT; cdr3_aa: CASSRQTGGNQPQHF
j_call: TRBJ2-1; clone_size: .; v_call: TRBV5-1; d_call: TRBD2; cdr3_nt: TGCGCCAGCAGCTTTACTAGCGGGTCAGCCAATGAGCAGTTCTTC; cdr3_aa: CASSFTSGSANEQFF
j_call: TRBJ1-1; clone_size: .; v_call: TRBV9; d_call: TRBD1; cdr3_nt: TGTGCCAGCAGCCGCGACACAGGGGGCACTGAAGCTTTCTTT; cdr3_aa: CASSRDTGGTEAFF
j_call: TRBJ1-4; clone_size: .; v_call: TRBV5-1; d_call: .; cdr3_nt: TGCGCCAGCAGCGCCGGGACCAAAGAAAAACTGTTTTTT; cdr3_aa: CASSAGTKEKLFF
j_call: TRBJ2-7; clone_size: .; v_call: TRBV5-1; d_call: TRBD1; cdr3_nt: TGCGCCAGCAGCCCGGGACAGGGGCCTTCCTACGAGCAGTACTTC; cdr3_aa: CASSPGQGPSYEQYF
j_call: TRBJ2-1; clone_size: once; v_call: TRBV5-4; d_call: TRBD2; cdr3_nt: TGTGCCACCACCCCCCCGGGAGGGGGGTACAATGAGCAGTTCTTC; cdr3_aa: CATTPPGGGYNEQFF